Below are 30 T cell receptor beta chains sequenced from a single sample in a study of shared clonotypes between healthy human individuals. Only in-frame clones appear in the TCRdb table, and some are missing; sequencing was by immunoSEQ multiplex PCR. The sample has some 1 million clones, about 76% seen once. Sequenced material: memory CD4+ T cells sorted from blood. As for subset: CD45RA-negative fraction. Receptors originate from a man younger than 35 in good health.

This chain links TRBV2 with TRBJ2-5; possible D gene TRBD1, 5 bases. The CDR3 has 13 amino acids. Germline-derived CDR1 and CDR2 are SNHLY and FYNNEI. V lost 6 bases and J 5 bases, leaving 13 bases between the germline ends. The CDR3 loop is CASRGLVGETQYF. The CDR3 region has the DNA TGTGCCAGCAGGGGGCTCGTAGGGGAGACCCAGTACTTC.

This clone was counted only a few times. The CDR3 coding sequence is TGTGCCAGTAGCCGACTAGGGGGCTACAATGAGCAGTTCTTC. It yields the protein CASSRLGGYNEQFF. This chain connects TRBV19 to TRBJ2-1; D is possibly TRBD1 or TRBD2 (6 bases each). V lost 6 bases and J 3 bases, leaving 12 bases between the germline ends. CDR1 is LNHDA, CDR2 SQIVND, per germline (reference sequence). The CDR3 totals 14 residues.

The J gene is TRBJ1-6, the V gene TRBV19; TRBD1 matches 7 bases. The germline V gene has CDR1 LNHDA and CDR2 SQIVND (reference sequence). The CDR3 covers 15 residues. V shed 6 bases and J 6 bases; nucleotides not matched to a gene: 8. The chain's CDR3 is CASSVGTVINSPLHF. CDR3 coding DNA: TGTGCCAGTAGCGTCGGGACAGTGATTAATTCACCCCTCCACTTT.

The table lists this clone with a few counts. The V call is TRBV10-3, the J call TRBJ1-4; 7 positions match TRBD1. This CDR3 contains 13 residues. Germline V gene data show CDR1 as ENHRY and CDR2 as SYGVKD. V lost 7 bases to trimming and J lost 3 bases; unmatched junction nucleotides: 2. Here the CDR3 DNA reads TGTGCCATCAAGGGGGCGGCTAATGAAAAACTGTTTTTT. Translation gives CAIKGAANEKLFF.

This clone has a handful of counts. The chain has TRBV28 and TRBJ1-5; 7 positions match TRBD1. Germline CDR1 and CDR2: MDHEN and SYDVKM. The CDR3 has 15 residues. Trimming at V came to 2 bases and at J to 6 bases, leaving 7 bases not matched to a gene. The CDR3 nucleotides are TGTGCCAGCAGTTTAAAGATGCCAGGGGGTCAGCCCCAGCATTTT. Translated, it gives CASSLKMPGGQPQHF. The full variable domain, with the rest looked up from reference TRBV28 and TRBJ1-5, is DVKVTQSSRYLVKRTGEKVFLECVQDMDHENMFWYRQDPGLGLRLIYFSYDVKMKEKGDIPEGYSVSREKKERFSLILESASTNQTSMYLCASSLKMPGGQPQHFGDGTRLSIL.

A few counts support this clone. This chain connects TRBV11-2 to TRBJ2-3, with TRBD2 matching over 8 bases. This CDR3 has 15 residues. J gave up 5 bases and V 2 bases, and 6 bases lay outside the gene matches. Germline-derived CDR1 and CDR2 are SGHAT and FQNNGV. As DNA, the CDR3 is TGTGCCAGCAGCTTAAAGGGACTAGTTGGAGATACGCAGTATTTT. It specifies CASSLKGLVGDTQYF.

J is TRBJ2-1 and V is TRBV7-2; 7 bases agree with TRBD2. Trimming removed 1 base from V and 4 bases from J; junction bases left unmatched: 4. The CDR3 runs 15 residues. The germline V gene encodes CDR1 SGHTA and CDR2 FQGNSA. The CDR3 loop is CASSLGGRSYNEQFF. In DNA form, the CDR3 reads TGTGCCAGCAGCTTAGGCGGGAGATCTTACAATGAGCAGTTCTTC.

CDR3 nucleotides: TGCAGCGTTCGATCTGGAAATAATTCACCCCTCCACTTT. Its protein product is CSVRSGNNSPLHF. The gene calls are TRBV29-1 and TRBJ1-6, with D uncertain. The CDR3 sequence is 13 residues long. CDR1 is SQVTM, CDR2 ANQGSEA, per germline. Trimming left V 5 bases short and J 5 bases short, with 10 bases between.

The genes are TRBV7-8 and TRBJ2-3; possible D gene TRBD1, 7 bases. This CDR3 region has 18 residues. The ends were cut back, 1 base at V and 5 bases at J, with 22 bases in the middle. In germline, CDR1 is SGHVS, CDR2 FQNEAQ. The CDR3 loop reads CASSLGGGTTGWGDTQYF. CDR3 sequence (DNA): TGTGCCAGCAGCTTAGGAGGGGGGACGACAGGGTGGGGAGATACGCAGTATTTT.

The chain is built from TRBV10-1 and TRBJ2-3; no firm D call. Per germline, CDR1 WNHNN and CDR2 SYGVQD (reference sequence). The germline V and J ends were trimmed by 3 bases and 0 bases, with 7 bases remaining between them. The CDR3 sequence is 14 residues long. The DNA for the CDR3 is TGCGCCAGCAGTGAAGGTCTGAGCACAGATACGCAGTATTTT. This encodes CASSEGLSTDTQYF.

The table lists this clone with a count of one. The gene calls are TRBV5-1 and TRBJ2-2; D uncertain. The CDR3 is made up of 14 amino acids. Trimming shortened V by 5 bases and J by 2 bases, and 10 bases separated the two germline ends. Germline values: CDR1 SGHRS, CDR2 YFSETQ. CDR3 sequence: CASSPNSNTGELFF. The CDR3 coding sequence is TGCGCCAGCAGTCCGAATTCCAACACCGGGGAGCTGTTTTTT. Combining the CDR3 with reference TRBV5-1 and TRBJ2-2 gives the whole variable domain KAGVTQTPRYLIKTRGQQVTLSCSPISGHRSVSWYQQTPGQGLQFLFEYFSETQRNKGNFPGRFSGRQFSNSRSEMNVSTLELGDSALYLCASSPNSNTGELFFGEGSRLTVL.

The DNA of the CDR3 is TGTGCCAGCAGTTACAGGGTTAGCACAGATACGCAGTATTTT. It yields the protein CASSYRVSTDTQYF. The chain has TRBV2 and TRBJ2-3; possible D gene TRBD1, 6 bases. The V gene's germline CDR1 is SNHLY and CDR2 FYNNEI. The CDR3 loop spans 14 amino acids. Deletions cut 5 bases from V and 0 bases from J, with 9 bases between.

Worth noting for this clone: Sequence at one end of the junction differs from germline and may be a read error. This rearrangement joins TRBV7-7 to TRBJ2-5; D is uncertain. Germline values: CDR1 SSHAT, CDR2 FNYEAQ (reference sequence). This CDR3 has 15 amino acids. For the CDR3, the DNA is TGTGCTAGCAGCTTAGGTAACTCCGAGGCAGAGACCCAGTACTTC. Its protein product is CASSLGNSEAETQYF.

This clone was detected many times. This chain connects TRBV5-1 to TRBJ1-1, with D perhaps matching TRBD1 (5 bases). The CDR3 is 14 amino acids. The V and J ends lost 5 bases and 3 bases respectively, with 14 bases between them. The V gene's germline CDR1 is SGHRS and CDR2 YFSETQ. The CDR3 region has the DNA TGCGCCAGCAGGAAGGGGATCACCTACACTGAAGCTTTCTTT. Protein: CASRKGITYTEAFF.

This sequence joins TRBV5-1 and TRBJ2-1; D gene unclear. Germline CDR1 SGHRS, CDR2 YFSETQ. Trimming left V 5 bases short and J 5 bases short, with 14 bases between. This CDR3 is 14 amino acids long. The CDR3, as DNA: TGCGCCAGCAGACGGGCCGCCGGCGACAATGAGCAGTTCTTC. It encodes CASRRAAGDNEQFF. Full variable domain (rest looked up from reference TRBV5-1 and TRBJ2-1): KAGVTQTPRYLIKTRGQQVTLSCSPISGHRSVSWYQQTPGQGLQFLFEYFSETQRNKGNFPGRFSGRQFSNSRSEMNVSTLELGDSALYLCASRRAAGDNEQFFGPGTRLTVL.

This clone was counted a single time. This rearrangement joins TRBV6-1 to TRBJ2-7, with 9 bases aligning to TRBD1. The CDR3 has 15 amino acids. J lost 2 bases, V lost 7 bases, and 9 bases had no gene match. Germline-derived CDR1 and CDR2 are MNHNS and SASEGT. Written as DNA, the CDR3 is TGTGCCAGCACCCCGGGACAGGGCTTAACCTACGAGCAGTACTTC. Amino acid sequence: CASTPGQGLTYEQYF.

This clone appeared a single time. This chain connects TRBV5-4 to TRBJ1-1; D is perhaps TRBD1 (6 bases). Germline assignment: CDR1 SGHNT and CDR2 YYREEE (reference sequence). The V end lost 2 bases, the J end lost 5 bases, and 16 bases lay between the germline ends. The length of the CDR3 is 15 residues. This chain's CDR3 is CASSFVGGRTTEAFF. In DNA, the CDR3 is TGTGCCAGCAGCTTCGTTGGGGGCAGAACTACTGAAGCTTTCTTT.

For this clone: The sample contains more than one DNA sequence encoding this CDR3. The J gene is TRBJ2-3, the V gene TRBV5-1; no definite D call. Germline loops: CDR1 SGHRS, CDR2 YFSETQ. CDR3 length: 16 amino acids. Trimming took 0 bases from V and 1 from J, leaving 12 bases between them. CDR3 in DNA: TGCGCCAGCAGCTTGGATTCCCGGGTCGGCACAGATACGCAGTATTTT. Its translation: CASSLDSRVGTDTQYF.

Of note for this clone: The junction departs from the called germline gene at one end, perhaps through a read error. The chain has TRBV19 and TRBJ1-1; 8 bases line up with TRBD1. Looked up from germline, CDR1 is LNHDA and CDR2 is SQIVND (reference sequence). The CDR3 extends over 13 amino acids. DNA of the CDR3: TGTGCCACTATGGACAGGGTGAAGACTGAAGCTTTCTTT. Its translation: CATMDRVKTEAFF.

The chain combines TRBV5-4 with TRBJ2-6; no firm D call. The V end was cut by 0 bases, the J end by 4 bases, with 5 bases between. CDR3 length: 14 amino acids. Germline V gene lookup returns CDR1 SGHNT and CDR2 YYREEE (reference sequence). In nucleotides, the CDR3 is TGTGCCAGCAGCTTGGATTCCGGGGCCAACGTCCTGACTTTC. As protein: CASSLDSGANVLTF.

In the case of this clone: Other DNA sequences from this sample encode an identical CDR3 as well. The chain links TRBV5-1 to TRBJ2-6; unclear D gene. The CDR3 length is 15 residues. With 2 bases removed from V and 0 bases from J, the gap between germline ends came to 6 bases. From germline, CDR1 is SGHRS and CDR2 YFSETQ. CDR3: CASSFGGSGANVLTF. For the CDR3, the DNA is TGCGCCAGCAGCTTTGGCGGCTCTGGGGCCAACGTCCTGACTTTC.

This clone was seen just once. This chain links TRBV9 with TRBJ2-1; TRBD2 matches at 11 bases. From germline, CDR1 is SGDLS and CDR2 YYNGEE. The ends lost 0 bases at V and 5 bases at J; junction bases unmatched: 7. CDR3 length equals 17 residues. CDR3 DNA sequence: TGTGCCAGCAGCGTAGCCCTAGCGGGAGGCCAAAACAATGAGCAGTTCTTC. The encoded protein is CASSVALAGGQNNEQFF. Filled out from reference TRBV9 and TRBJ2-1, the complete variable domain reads DSGVTQTPKHLITATGQRVTLRCSPRSGDLSVYWYQQSLDQGLQFLIQYYNGEERAKGNILERFSAQQFPDLHSELNLSSLELGDSALYFCASSVALAGGQNNEQFFGPGTRLTVL.

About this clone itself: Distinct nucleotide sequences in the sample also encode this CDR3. DNA for the CDR3: TGTGCCAGCAGTGAAAGGGACGAGCAGTACTTC. This encodes CASSERDEQYF. The chain joins TRBV2 to TRBJ2-7; D not resolved. The CDR3 contains 11 residues. V was pared by 2 bases and J by 5 bases, with 4 bases between. In germline, CDR1 is SNHLY, CDR2 FYNNEI.

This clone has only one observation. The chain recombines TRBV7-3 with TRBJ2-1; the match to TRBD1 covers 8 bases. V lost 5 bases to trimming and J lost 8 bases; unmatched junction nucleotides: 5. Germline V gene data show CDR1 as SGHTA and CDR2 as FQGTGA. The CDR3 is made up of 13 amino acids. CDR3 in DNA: TGTGCCAGCAGCCCCGACAGGGGTGATGAGCAGTTCTTC. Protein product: CASSPDRGDEQFF.

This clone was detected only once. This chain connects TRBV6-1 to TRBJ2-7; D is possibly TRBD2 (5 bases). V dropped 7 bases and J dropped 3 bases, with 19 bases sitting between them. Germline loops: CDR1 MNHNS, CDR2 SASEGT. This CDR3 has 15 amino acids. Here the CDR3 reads CASTTLEGRLYEQYF. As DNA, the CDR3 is TGTGCCAGCACCACCCTAGAGGGCAGGCTCTACGAGCAGTACTTC.

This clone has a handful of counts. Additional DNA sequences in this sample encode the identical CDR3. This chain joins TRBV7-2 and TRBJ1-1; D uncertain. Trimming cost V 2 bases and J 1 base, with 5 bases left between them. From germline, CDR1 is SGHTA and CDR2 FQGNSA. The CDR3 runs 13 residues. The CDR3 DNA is TGTGCCAGCAGCTTAAACCGGAACACTGAAGCTTTCTTT. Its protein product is CASSLNRNTEAFF.

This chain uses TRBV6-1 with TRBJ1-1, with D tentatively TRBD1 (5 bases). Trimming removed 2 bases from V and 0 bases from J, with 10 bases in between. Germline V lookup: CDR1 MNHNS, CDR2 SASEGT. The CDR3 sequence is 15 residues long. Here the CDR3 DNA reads TGTGCCAGCAGTGAAAGGGGCAGGGTGAACACTGAAGCTTTCTTT. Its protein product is CASSERGRVNTEAFF.

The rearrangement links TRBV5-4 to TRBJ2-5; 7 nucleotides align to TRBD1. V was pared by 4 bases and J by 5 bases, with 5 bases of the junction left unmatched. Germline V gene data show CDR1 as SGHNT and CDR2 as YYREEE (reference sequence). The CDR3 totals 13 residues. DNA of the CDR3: TGTGCCAGCAGCAAGGGGGCTTATGAGACCCAGTACTTC. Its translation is CASSKGAYETQYF.

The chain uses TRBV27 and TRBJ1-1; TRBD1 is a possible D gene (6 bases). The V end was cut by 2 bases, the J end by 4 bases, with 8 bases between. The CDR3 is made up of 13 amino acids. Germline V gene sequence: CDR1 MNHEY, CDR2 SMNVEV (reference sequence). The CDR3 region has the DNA TGTGCCAGCAGTTTAACAGGGACCACTGAAGCTTTCTTT. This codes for CASSLTGTTEAFF.

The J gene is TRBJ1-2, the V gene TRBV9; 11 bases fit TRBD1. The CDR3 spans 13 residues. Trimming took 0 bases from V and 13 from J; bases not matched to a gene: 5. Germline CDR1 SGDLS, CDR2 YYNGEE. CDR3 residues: CASSVVGTGGLTF. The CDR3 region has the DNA TGTGCCAGCAGCGTAGTAGGGACAGGGGGTCTCACCTTC.